This T cell receptor (beta chain) was found in a study of T-cell memory formation after mild COVID-19. TCRdb passed the 5' RACE reads through MiXCR, listing each CDR3 protein once. Of a few hundred thousand distinct CDR3 sequences listed, roughly 20% were seen once; the top ten hold roughly 23%. The specimen sequenced was PBMCs or a T cell subset sorted from them (not recorded which). This TCR was sampled from a man between 18 and 29 years old who had mild COVID-19 (a few samples of this study predate the infection). Cell type and time point are not known.

DNA for the CDR3: TGTGCCACCAGTGATTCTGCGGCAGCGGAGACCCAGTACTTC. It codes for CATSDSAAAETQYF. The chain couples TRBV24-1 to TRBJ2-5; no firm D call. CDR1 and CDR2 from the germline V gene are KGHDR and SFDVKD. This CDR3 is 14 amino acids long. The V gene lost 2 bases and the J gene lost 5 bases, with 11 bases spanning the gap.